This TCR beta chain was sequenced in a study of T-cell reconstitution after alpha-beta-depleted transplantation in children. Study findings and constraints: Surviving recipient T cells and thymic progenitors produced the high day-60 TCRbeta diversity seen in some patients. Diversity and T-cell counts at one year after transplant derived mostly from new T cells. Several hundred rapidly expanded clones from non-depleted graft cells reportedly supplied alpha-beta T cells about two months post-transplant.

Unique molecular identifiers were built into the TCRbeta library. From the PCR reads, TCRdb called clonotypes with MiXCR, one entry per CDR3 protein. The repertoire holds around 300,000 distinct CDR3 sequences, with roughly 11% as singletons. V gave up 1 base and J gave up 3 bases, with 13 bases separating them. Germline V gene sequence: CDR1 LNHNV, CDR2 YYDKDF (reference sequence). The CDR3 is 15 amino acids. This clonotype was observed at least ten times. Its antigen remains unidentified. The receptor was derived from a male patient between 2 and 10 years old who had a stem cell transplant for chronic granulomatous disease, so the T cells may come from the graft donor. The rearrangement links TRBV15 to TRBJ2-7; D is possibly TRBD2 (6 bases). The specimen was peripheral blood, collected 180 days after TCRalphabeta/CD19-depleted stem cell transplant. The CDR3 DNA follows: TGTGCCACCAGCAGAGGTGGGGCAGCGGGCTACGAGCAGTACTTC. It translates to CATSRGGAAGYEQYF.